This T cell receptor beta chain appears in the sequencing data of a study of blood T cell repertoires in COVID-19. Only in-frame clones appear in the TCRdb table, and some are missing; sequencing was by immunoSEQ multiplex PCR. The sample consists of fewer than 350,000 clones, just over 90% of them appearing once. This clonotype originated in a woman aged 40 to 50 with acute COVID-19. Sequenced material: PBMCs or T cells enriched from blood (not recorded which).

The CDR3 region has the DNA TGCGCCAGCAGCCAAACAGGAAAGAACACCGGGGAGCTGTTTTTT. Translation gives CASSQTGKNTGELFF. The chain recombines TRBV4-1 with TRBJ2-2, with TRBD1 as a possible D gene (5 bases). V was cut by 2 bases and J by 1 base, with 8 bases left in between. Germline-derived CDR1 and CDR2 are MGHRA and YSYEKL. CDR3 size: 15 residues.